This TCR beta chain is from a study of cytomegalovirus exposure and HLA in healthy donors. With regard to this clone: Its antigen is not known.

Findings of the study overall: Analysis was carried out at a later point, and it linked a missense DCLRE1C variant to TCR beta V- and J-gene trimming.

Primers for the PCR totalled 60 Vbeta and 13 Jbeta. Per the authors' pipeline: In a later analysis, around 10 million of tens of millions of unique beta chains occurred in at least two donors. Sequencing used immunoSEQ multiplex PCR; TCRdb keeps in-frame clones, though not all of them. V and J calls and clone size are copied from that table; D and trimming were computed from the DNA. The repertoire consists of 210,000 or so clones, with roughly 79% occurring once and the leading ten covering over 0.5%. The source is a woman in her 40s in good health and CMV-seronegative. Sequencing used PBMCs.

CDR3 in amino acids: CASSEGGGPFSYEQYF. The CDR3 DNA reads as TGTGCCAGCAGTGAAGGGGGGGGGCCCTTCTCCTACGAGCAGTACTTC. The J gene is TRBJ2-7, the V gene TRBV2, with a possible D match to TRBD2 (7 bases). The CDR3 is 16 residues long. Trimming took off 1 base at V and 0 bases at J, with 13 bases between the two ends. Germline CDR1 SNHLY, CDR2 FYNNEI.